These 25 T cell receptor beta chains came from one sample sequenced in a study of OX40 agonist ivuxolimab in advanced cancers. Sequencing was performed with immunoSEQ multiplex PCR; in TCRdb, only in-frame clones are kept and a portion is missing. The table lists 30,000 to 40,000 clones, 80% to 95% of them singletons. The sample consisted of CD4+ or CD8+ T cells sorted from blood, taken in a trial of the OX40 agonist ivuxolimab. Receptor source: an adult with an advanced solid tumor such as melanoma, head and neck, liver or kidney cancer.

CDR3 in DNA: TGCAGCGTTGAGGGGTTGTGGACTGAAGCTTTCTTT. It yields the protein CSVEGLWTEAFF. The chain couples TRBV29-1 to TRBJ1-1; D remains ambiguous. The ends were cut back, 3 bases at V and 5 bases at J, with 10 bases in the middle. The CDR3 loop spans 12 amino acids. CDR1 SQVTM and CDR2 ANQGSEA come from the germline V gene.

The J gene is TRBJ2-2, the V gene TRBV11-3, with D possibly TRBD2 on 5 matching bases. CDR3 size: 15 residues. Germline assignment: CDR1 SGHNT and CDR2 YENEEA. Trimming took off 0 bases at V and 1 base at J, with 6 bases between the two ends. The CDR3 region is CASSLDRGNTGELFF. In nucleotides, the CDR3 is TGTGCCAGCAGCTTAGATCGGGGGAACACCGGGGAGCTGTTTTTT.

This chain links TRBV19 with TRBJ2-7, with 13 bases that match TRBD2. The ends lost 7 bases at V and 5 bases at J; junction bases unmatched: 23. The CDR3 is made up of 20 amino acids. Germline V gives CDR1 LNHDA, CDR2 SQIVND (reference sequence). The chain's CDR3 is CASTPTGTSGKSGQRHEQYF. The CDR3 bases are TGTGCCAGTACCCCCACGGGGACTAGCGGGAAAAGCGGCCAGAGGCACGAGCAGTACTTC.

The gene calls are TRBV11-3 and TRBJ1-5, with TRBD1 matching over 9 bases. Germline V CDR1 and CDR2: SGHNT, YENEEA. V was pared by 5 bases and J by 3 bases, with 17 bases of the junction left unmatched. This CDR3 spans 19 amino acids. The CDR3 protein is CASSMRDRDRAMFNQPQHF. CDR3 nucleotides: TGTGCCAGCAGCATGAGAGACCGGGACAGGGCTATGTTCAATCAGCCCCAGCATTTT.

This chain connects TRBV19 to TRBJ2-7; D perhaps matches TRBD1 (6 bases). The length of the CDR3 is 15 residues. Trimming removed 4 bases from V and 2 bases from J, with 15 bases in between. Germline values: CDR1 LNHDA, CDR2 SQIVND (reference sequence). In nucleotides, the CDR3 is TGTGCCAGTAGTAGGGGGCAGGACCTGACCTACGAGCAGTACTTC. Protein: CASSRGQDLTYEQYF.

The rearrangement joins TRBV4-3 to TRBJ2-2; a weak D match, TRBD2 (6 bases). The germline V gene has CDR1 LGHNA and CDR2 YSLEER. CDR3 length equals 16 residues. The ends were cut back, 0 bases at V and 3 bases at J, with 11 bases in the middle. This CDR3 is CASSQDWTIDTGELFF. CDR3 coding DNA: TGCGCCAGCAGCCAAGATTGGACTATCGACACCGGGGAGCTGTTTTTT.

This clone was recorded a few times. The CDR3 coding sequence is TGTGCCTGGAGTCCGGTTTTGGCCAGCCCCAATCAGCCCCAGCATTTT. Encoded protein: CAWSPVLASPNQPQHF. V is TRBV30 and J is TRBJ1-5; D call uncertain. This CDR3 has 16 amino acids. Germline values: CDR1 GTSNPN, CDR2 SVGIG (reference sequence). Trimming took 2 bases from V and 3 from J, leaving 17 bases between them.

This clone was counted a few times. The V and J genes are TRBV5-1 and TRBJ2-5; 8 nucleotides match TRBD1. CDR3 length: 14 residues. Per germline, CDR1 SGHRS and CDR2 YFSETQ. V lost 4 bases and J lost 5; bases outside the gene matches: 7. The CDR3, as DNA: TGCGCCAGCAGCGGGACAGGTCCTGGCGAGACCCAGTACTTC. The encoded protein is CASSGTGPGETQYF.

This clone was found once. This rearrangement joins TRBV30 to TRBJ2-5; 15 nucleotides agree with TRBD2. After removal of 4 bases from V and 5 bases from J, the junction contained 8 bases not matched to a gene. There are 16 residues in the CDR3. In germline, CDR1 is GTSNPN, CDR2 SVGIG (reference sequence). The CDR3 DNA reads TGTGCCTGGAACAACGGACTAGCGGGGGGGCTGGAGACCCAGTACTTC. It codes for CAWNNGLAGGLETQYF.

On this clone itself: Germline is not matched at one junction end, which may reflect a read error. J is TRBJ1-1 and V is TRBV28; D not resolved. The CDR3 covers 12 residues. CDR1 and CDR2 (germline): MDHEN, SYDVKM. The CDR3 bases are TGTGCCAGCAGCCAGGTAGGGTCTCCTCCGGCCTTT. This sequence encodes CASSQVGSPPAF.

This clone appeared a single time. The chain has TRBV20-1 and TRBJ2-7, with unresolved D. CDR3 length: 11 residues. The germline gives CDR1 DFQATT, CDR2 SNEGSKA (reference sequence). Between the trimmed V and J ends, which lost 3 bases and 7 bases, there was a span of 10 bases. The CDR3 protein is CSARILTEQYF. Here the CDR3 DNA reads TGCAGTGCTAGGATTTTGACAGAGCAGTACTTC.

This chain links TRBV28 with TRBJ1-2; 10 bases agree with TRBD1. CDR1 MDHEN and CDR2 SYDVKM come from the germline V gene. J was trimmed by 3 bases and V by 9 bases; bases with no gene match: 4. This CDR3 is 13 amino acids long. The CDR3 DNA sequence: TGTGCCAGTGGGACAGGGGCTCACTATGGCTACACCTTC. Protein sequence: CASGTGAHYGYTF.

The rearrangement joins TRBV27 to TRBJ2-5; D is possibly TRBD2 (5 bases). This CDR3 has 13 residues. Trimming cost V 6 bases and J 0 bases, with 8 bases left between them. Per the germline V gene, CDR1 is MNHEY and CDR2 is SMNVEV (reference sequence). As DNA, the CDR3 is TGTGCCAGCAGGGACTTCAACCAAGAGACCCAGTACTTC. Its protein is CASRDFNQETQYF.

The V and J genes are TRBV27 and TRBJ1-3, with D unresolved. The CDR3 length is 15 residues. From germline, CDR1 is MNHEY and CDR2 SMNVEV (reference sequence). Trimming removed 0 bases from V and 0 bases from J, with 6 bases in between. CDR3 nucleotides: TGTGCCAGCAGTTTATCGGGGAGCTCTGGAAACACCATATATTTT. Translated, it gives CASSLSGSSGNTIYF.

V is TRBV9 and J is TRBJ2-7; D is unresolved. Germline CDR1 is SGDLS and CDR2 is YYNGEE. Trimming removed 0 bases from V and 6 bases from J, with 4 bases in between. The CDR3 is 11 amino acids. As DNA, the CDR3 is TGTGCCAGCAGCGTAGAGGCCGAGCAGTACTTC. Protein: CASSVEAEQYF.

V and J are TRBV7-3 and TRBJ1-2; 11 bases fit TRBD1. From germline, CDR1 is SGHTA and CDR2 FQGTGA. The CDR3 is made up of 15 amino acids. The J segment lost 7 bases and the V segment lost 5 bases, leaving 9 bases of the junction unmatched. CDR3 in amino acids: CASSPGQGALGGYTF. The CDR3 DNA reads as TGTGCCAGCAGCCCCGGACAGGGGGCACTTGGTGGCTACACCTTC.

The chain carries TRBV2 and TRBJ1-2; perhaps TRBD1 as D (6 bases). The CDR3 is 15 residues long. The V end lost 4 bases, the J end lost 4 bases, and 16 bases lay between the germline ends. Per the germline V gene, CDR1 is SNHLY and CDR2 is FYNNEI. CDR3 sequence: CASSVTGSGFYGYTF. DNA of the CDR3: TGTGCCAGCAGTGTAACAGGGAGCGGCTTCTATGGCTACACCTTC.

This clone was observed once. V is TRBV30 and J is TRBJ2-7; maybe TRBD1 (6 bases). This CDR3 spans 12 amino acids. Germline V lookup: CDR1 GTSNPN, CDR2 SVGIG (reference sequence). The V end lost 2 bases, the J end lost 5 bases, and 10 bases lay between the germline ends. The CDR3: CAWSSQGNEQYF. The CDR3 DNA sequence: TGTGCCTGGAGTTCCCAGGGGAACGAGCAGTACTTC.

This rearrangement joins TRBV6-5 to TRBJ2-5; tentative D call: TRBD2 (6 bases). The CDR3 is made up of 13 amino acids. Germline V gives CDR1 MNHEY, CDR2 SVGAGI. Between the trimmed V and J ends, which lost 0 bases and 7 bases, there was a span of 9 bases. CDR3 in amino acids: CASSYSEGGTQYF. In DNA form, the CDR3 reads TGTGCCAGCAGTTACTCGGAGGGTGGGACCCAGTACTTC.

This chain joins TRBV6-5 and TRBJ2-4; perhaps D is TRBD1 or TRBD2 (5 bases each). The V gene lost 8 bases and the J gene lost 3 bases, with 14 bases spanning the gap. Germline V gene sequence: CDR1 MNHEY, CDR2 SVGAGI. The CDR3 sequence is 14 residues long. CDR3 sequence: CASGGGGGKNIQYF. DNA for the CDR3: TGTGCCAGCGGAGGTGGGGGTGGCAAAAACATTCAGTACTTC.

This clone was observed once. This chain joins TRBV6-6 and TRBJ1-1; D gene uncertain. Deletions cut 0 bases from V and 0 bases from J, with 8 bases between. Germline V gene data show CDR1 as MNHNY and CDR2 as SVGAGI (reference sequence). The CDR3 runs 15 residues. The CDR3 loop is CASSYSRSLNTEAFF. The CDR3 nucleotides read TGTGCCAGCAGTTACTCGAGGAGTCTGAACACTGAAGCTTTCTTT.

The count of this clone is one. The chain links TRBV19 to TRBJ2-7; the match to TRBD1 covers 7 bases. Germline CDR1 and CDR2: LNHDA and SQIVND (reference sequence). The CDR3 covers 16 residues. Unmatched junction bases numbered 7, after V lost 1 base and J lost 1 base. The CDR3 coding sequence is TGTGCCAGTAGTATAGTCGCGACAGGGCTATCCTACGAGCAGTACTTC. Its translation is CASSIVATGLSYEQYF.

The rearrangement links TRBV10-2 to TRBJ1-2; no firm D call. The CDR3 sequence is 14 residues long. Germline CDR1 is WSHSY and CDR2 is SAAADI. The V and J ends lost 0 bases and 1 base respectively, with 6 bases between them. Here the CDR3 reads CASSESRYNYGYTF. DNA of the CDR3: TGCGCCAGCAGTGAGTCTCGTTATAACTATGGCTACACCTTC.

This chain connects TRBV30 to TRBJ1-5, with TRBD1 as a possible D gene (5 bases). The germline V and J ends were trimmed by 1 base and 3 bases, with 10 bases remaining between them. CDR1 is GTSNPN, CDR2 SVGIG, per germline (reference sequence). This CDR3 contains 14 residues. The CDR3 DNA is TGTGCCTGGAGTGGAGGGGTCTTCAATCAGCCCCAGCATTTT. Translated: CAWSGGVFNQPQHF. The variable domain in full, with the rest retrieved from reference TRBV30 and TRBJ1-5, is SQTIHQWPATLVQPVGSPLSLECTVEGTSNPNLYWYRQAAGRGLQLLFYSVGIGQISSEVPQNLSASRPQDRQFILSSKKLLLSDSGFYLCAWSGGVFNQPQHFGDGTRLSIL.

The rearrangement joins TRBV19 to TRBJ2-5; D is possibly TRBD1 (6 bases). The DNA end lines up better with TRBJ2-7; the J call may be wrong. Germline CDR1 and CDR2: LNHDA and SQIVND (reference sequence). The CDR3 runs to 14 residues. The chain's CDR3 is CASSGQSSSYEQYF. CDR3 in DNA: TGTGCCAGTAGCGGACAGTCGAGCTCCTACGAGCAGTACTTC.